The clone carrying this T cell receptor beta chain occurred once. In germline, CDR1 is LGHDT, CDR2 YNNKEL (reference sequence). Trimming removed 1 base from V and 8 bases from J, with 14 bases in between. CDR3 length: 15 residues. The data belong to a study of blood T cell repertoires in COVID-19. Across the whole study: COVID-19 samples collected from the United States, Italy and Spain covered acute and convalescent phases.

In the source study's methods: The assay estimated nucleated cells by amplifying reference gene primers. Generated by immunoSEQ multiplex PCR, the TCRdb table keeps only in-frame clones and is missing some. For V, J and clone size, that table is used; D and trimming come from the DNA. The sample includes about 98,000 clones, 87% of them seen just once. This chain uses TRBV3-1 (or the pseudogene TRBV3-2) with TRBJ1-4; TRBD1 might be the D (6 bases). The clonotype was recovered from a man aged 50-59 years with active COVID-19. Sequencing was performed on peripheral blood. The CDR3 DNA is TGTGCCAGCAGCCAAGGAACAGGGTCTCGGGAAAAACTGTTTTTT. It translates to CASSQGTGSREKLFF.